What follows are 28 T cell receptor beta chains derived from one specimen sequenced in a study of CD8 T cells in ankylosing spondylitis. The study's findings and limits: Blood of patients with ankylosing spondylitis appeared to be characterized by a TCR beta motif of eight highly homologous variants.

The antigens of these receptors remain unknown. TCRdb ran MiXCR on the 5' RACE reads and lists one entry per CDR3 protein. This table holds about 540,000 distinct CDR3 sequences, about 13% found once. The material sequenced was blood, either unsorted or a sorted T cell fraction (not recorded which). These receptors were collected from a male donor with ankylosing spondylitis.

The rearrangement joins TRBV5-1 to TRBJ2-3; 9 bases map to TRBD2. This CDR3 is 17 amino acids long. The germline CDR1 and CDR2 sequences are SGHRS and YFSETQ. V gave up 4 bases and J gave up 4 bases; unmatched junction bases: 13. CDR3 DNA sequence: TGCGCCAGCAGCCGATCTATTATAGCGGGAGAATCAGATACGCAGTATTTT. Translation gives CASSRSIIAGESDTQYF.

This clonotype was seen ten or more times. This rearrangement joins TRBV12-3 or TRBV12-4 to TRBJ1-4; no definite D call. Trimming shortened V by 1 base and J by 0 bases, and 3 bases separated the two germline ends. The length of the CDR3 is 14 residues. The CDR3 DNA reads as TGTGCCAGCAGTTTAGGGTCAACTAATGAAAAACTGTTTTTT. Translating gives CASSLGSTNEKLFF.

The CDR3 region is CSAFSSGSRKNIQYF. The CDR3 region has the DNA TGCAGTGCTTTCTCTAGCGGGAGCAGAAAAAACATTCAGTACTTC. The chain carries TRBV20-1 and TRBJ2-4; 10 nucleotides match TRBD2. Germline CDR1 is DFQATT and CDR2 is SNEGSKA (reference sequence). Trimming removed 5 bases from V and 4 bases from J; junction bases left unmatched: 8. This CDR3 comprises 15 residues.

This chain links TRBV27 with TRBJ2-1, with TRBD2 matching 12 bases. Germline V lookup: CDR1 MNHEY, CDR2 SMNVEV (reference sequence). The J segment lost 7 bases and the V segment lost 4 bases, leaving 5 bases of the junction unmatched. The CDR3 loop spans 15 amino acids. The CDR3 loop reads CASSSPTSGRNEQFF. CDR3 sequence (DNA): TGTGCCAGCAGTTCACCGACTAGCGGGAGAAATGAGCAGTTCTTC.

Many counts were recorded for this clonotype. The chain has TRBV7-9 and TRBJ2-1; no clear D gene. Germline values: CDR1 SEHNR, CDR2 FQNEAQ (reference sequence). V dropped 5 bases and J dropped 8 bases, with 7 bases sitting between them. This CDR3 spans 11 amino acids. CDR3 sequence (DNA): TGTGCCAGCAGCCCCCACGATGAGCAGTTCTTC. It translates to CASSPHDEQFF.

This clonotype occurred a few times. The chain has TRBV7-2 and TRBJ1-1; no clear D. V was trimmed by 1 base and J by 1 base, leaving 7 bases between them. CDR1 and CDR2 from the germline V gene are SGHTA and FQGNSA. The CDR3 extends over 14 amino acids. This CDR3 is CASSLGLENTEAFF. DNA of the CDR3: TGTGCCAGCAGCTTAGGCCTTGAGAACACTGAAGCTTTCTTT. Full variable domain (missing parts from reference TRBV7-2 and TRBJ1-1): GAGVSQSPSNKVTEKGKDVELRCDPISGHTALYWYRQSLGQGLEFLIYFQGNSAPDKSGLPSDRFSAERTGGSVSTLTIQRTQQEDSAVYLCASSLGLENTEAFFGQGTRLTVV.

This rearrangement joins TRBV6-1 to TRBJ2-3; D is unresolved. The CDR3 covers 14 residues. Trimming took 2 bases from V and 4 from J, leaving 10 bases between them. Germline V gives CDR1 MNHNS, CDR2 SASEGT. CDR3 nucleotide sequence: TGTGCCAGCAGTGAACTAGTTGAGCCAGATACGCAGTATTTT. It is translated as CASSELVEPDTQYF.

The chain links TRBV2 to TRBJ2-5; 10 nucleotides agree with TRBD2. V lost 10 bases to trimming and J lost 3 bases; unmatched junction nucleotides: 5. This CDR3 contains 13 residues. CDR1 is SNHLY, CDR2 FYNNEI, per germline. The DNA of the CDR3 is TGTGCCACCGGAGGACTAGCGGAAGAGACCCAGTACTTC. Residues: CATGGLAEETQYF. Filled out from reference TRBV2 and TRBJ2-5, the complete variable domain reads EPEVTQTPSHQVTQMGQEVILRCVPISNHLYFYWYRQILGQKVEFLVSFYNNEISEKSEIFDDQFSVERPDGSNFTLKIRSTKLEDSAMYFCATGGLAEETQYFGPGTRLLVL.

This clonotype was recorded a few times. This CDR3 reads CASSSPQGGQETQYF. The CDR3 nucleotides are TGCGCCAGCAGCTCGCCACAGGGGGGTCAAGAGACCCAGTACTTC. The genes are TRBV5-1 and TRBJ2-5, with TRBD1 matching 8 bases. The J segment lost 2 bases and the V segment lost 3 bases, leaving 6 bases of the junction unmatched. The CDR3 loop spans 15 amino acids. Germline-derived CDR1 and CDR2 are SGHRS and YFSETQ. The complete variable domain, with remaining parts taken from reference TRBV5-1 and TRBJ2-5, reads KAGVTQTPRYLIKTRGQQVTLSCSPISGHRSVSWYQQTPGQGLQFLFEYFSETQRNKGNFPGRFSGRQFSNSRSEMNVSTLELGDSALYLCASSSPQGGQETQYFGPGTRLLVL.

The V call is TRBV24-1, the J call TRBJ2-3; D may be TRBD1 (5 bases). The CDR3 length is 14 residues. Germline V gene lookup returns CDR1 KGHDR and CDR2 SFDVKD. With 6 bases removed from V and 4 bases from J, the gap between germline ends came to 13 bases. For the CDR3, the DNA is TGTGCCACCAGTAGGGGCAGGCAAGCAGATACGCAGTATTTT. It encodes CATSRGRQADTQYF.

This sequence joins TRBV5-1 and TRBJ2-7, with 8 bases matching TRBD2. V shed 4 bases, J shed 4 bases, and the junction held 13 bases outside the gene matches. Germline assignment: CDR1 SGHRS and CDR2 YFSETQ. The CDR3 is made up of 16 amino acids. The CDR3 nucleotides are TGCGCCAGCAGCCCGGGAGGGTCCTCTTTTCAATACGAGCAGTACGTC. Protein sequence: CASSPGGSSFQYEQYV.

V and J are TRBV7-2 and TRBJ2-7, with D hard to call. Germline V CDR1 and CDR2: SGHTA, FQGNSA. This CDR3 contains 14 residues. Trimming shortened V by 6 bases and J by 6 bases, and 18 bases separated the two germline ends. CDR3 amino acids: CASSSLGPGSEQYV. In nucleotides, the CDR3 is TGTGCCAGCAGTTCCCTAGGACCGGGTTCCGAGCAGTACGTC.

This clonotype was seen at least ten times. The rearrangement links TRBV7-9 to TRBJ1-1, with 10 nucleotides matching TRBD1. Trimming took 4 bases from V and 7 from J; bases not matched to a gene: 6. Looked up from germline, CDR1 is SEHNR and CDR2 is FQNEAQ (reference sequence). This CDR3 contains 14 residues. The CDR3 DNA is TGTGCCAGCAGCTCAGCCGGGACAGGGGATGAAGCTTTCTTT. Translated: CASSSAGTGDEAFF.

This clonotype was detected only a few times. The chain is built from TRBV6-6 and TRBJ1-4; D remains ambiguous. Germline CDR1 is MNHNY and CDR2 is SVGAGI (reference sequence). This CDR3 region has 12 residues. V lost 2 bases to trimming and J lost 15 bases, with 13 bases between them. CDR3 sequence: CASSYPEGRVFF. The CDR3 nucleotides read TGTGCCAGCAGTTACCCCGAGGGTCGGGTGTTTTTT.

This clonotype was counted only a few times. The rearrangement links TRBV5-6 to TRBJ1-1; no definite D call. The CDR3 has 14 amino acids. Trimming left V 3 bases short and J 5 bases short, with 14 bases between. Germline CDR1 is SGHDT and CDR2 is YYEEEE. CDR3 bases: TGTGCCAGCAGCTCTTTGCTATTGGTTACTGAAGCTTTCTTT. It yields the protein CASSSLLLVTEAFF.

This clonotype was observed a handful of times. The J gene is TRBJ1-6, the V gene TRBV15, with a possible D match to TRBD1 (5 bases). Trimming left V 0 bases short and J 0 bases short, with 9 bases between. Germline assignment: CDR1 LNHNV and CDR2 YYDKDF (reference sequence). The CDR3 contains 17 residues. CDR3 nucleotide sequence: TGTGCCACCAGCAGAGATCCAGGGAGCTCCTATAATTCACCCCTCCACTTT. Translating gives CATSRDPGSSYNSPLHF. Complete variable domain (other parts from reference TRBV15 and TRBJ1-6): DAMVIQNPRYQVTQFGKPVTLSCSQTLNHNVMYWYQQKSSQAPKLLFHYYDKDFNNEADTPDNFQSRRPNTSFCFLDIRSPGLGDTAMYLCATSRDPGSSYNSPLHFGNGTRLTVT.

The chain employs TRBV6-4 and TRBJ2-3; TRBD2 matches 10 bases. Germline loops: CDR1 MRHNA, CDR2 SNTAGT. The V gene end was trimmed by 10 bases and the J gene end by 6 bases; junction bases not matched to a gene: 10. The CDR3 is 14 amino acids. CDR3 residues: CATASGTSVDTQYF. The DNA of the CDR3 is TGTGCCACCGCTTCCGGGACTAGCGTCGATACGCAGTATTTT.

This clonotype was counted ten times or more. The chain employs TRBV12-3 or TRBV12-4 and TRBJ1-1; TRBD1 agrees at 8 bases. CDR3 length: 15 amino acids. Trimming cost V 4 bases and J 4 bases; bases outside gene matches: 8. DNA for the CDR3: TGTGCCAGCAGTTCGTTTACAGGGGGTGTCACTGAAGCTTTCTTT. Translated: CASSSFTGGVTEAFF.

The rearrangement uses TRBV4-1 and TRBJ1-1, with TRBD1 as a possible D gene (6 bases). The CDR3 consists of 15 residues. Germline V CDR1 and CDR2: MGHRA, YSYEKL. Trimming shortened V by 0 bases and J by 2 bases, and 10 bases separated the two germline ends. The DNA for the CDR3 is TGCGCCAGCAGCCAAGATTCCAGGGGCAACACTGAAGCTTTCTTT. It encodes CASSQDSRGNTEAFF.

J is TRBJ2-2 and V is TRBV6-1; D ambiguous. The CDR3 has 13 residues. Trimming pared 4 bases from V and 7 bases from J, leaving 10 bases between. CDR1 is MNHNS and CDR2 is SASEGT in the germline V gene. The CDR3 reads CASSVLGNGELFF. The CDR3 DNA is TGTGCCAGCAGTGTATTGGGTAACGGGGAGCTGTTTTTT.

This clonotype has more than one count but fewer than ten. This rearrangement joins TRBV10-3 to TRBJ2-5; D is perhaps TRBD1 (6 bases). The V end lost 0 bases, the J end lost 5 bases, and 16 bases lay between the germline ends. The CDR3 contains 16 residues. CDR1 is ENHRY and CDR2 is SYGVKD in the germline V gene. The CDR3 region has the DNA TGTGCCATCAGTGAGTCCCGAGACAGGATGGCTGAGACCCAGTACTTC. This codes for CAISESRDRMAETQYF.

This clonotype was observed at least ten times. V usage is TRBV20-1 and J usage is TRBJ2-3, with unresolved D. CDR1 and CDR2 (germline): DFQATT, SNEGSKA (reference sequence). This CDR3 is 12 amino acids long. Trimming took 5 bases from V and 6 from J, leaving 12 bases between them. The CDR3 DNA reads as TGCAGTGCTCAACGAGCCGAGGATACGCAGTATTTT. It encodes CSAQRAEDTQYF.

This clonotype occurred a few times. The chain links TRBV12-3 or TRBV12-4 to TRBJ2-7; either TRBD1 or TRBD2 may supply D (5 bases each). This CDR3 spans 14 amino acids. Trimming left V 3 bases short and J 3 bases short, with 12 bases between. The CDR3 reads CASSLAGTLYEQYF. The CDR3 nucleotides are TGTGCCAGCAGTTTGGCAGGGACCCTCTACGAGCAGTACTTC.

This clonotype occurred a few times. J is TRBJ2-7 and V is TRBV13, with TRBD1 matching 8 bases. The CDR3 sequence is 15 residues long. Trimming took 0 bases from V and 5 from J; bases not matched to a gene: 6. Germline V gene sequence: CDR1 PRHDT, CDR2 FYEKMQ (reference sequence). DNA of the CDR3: TGTGCCAGCAGCTTAGGGGGACAGGCCGAGCACGAGCAGTACGTC. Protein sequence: CASSLGGQAEHEQYV.

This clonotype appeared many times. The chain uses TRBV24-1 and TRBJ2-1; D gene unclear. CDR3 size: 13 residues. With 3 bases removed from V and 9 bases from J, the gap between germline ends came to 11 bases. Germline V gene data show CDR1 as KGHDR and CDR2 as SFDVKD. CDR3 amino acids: CATSDLPDPEQFF. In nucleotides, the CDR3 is TGTGCCACCAGTGATCTGCCCGACCCTGAGCAGTTCTTC.

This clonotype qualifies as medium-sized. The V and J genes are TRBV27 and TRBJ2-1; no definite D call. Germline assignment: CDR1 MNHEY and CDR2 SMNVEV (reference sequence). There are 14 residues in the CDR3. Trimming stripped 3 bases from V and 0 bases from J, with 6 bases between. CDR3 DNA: TGTGCCAGCAGTTTCACCAGCTCCTACAATGAGCAGTTCTTC. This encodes CASSFTSSYNEQFF.

In DNA form, the CDR3 reads TGCAGTGCTAGGTCCGAACTAGCCTGGGGCGAGCAGTACTTC. It is translated as CSARSELAWGEQYF. The gene calls are TRBV20-1 and TRBJ2-7; possibly TRBD2 for D (6 bases). The CDR3 sequence is 14 residues long. Germline lookup yields CDR1 DFQATT and CDR2 SNEGSKA (reference sequence). V lost 3 bases and J 6 bases, leaving 18 bases between the germline ends.

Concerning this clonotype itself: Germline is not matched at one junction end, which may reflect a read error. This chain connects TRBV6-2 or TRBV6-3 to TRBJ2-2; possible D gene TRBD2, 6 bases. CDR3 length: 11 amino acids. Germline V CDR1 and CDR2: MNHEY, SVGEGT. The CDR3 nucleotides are TGTGCCAGCACCAGGGCCGGGGGGCTGTTTTTT. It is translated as CASTRAGGLFF.